This T cell receptor (beta chain) was sequenced during a study of cytomegalovirus exposure and HLA in healthy donors. With 60 Vbeta and 13 Jbeta primers, the PCR was carried out. Sequencing was performed with immunoSEQ multiplex PCR; in TCRdb, only in-frame clones are kept and a portion is missing. The table lists some 180,000 clones, about 9% of them singletons. CDR1 is KGHSH and CDR2 is LQKENI in the germline V gene. CDR3 size: 14 residues. J gave up 4 bases and V 4 bases, and 6 bases lay outside the gene matches. This clone was seen a few times. Antigen unknown. General study points: The presence/absence work took it that sequencing depth was about the same across donors.

The sequence was obtained from a woman in her twenties or thirties in good health and CMV-seropositive. The sequenced sample was PBMCs. This rearrangement joins TRBV18 to TRBJ2-5; 7 nucleotides agree with TRBD2. The CDR3 DNA follows: TGTGCCAGCTCACACACTAGCGTGGGAGAGACCCAGTACTTC. It encodes CASSHTSVGETQYF.